A selection of T cell receptor beta chains follows, all from one sample in a study of OX40 agonist ivuxolimab in advanced cancers. Repertoires were generated with immunoSEQ multiplex PCR, while TCRdb's copy carries only in-frame clones and drops some. The sample lists some 70,000 clones, roughly 89% occurring once. The specimen comprised CD4+ or CD8+ T cells sorted from blood, sampled in a trial of the OX40 agonist ivuxolimab. These receptors came from an adult with an advanced solid tumor such as melanoma, head and neck, liver or kidney cancer. Each CDR3 is given with its conserved first and last residue. D genes are given only for firm matches. Some rows mark clone size as missing; the rest say once, few, many or name a class of expanded clone.

j_call clone_size d_call v_call cdr3_nt cdr3_aa
TRBJ2-1 . . TRBV10-3 TGTGCCATCAGTAACCCACAGGGTTCCTACAATGAGCAGTTCTTC CAISNPQGSYNEQFF
TRBJ2-5 . TRBD1 TRBV6-5 TGTGCCAGCAGTCGGGACAGGGACCAAGAGACCCAGTACTTC CASSRDRDQETQYF
TRBJ1-3 . . TRBV5-1 TGCGCCAGCAGCTTGGAAGGACAGACCTCTGGAAACACCATATATTTT CASSLEGQTSGNTIYF
TRBJ2-1 . . TRBV21-1 TGTGCCAGCAGCAAGAGAAACCTTAATGAGCAGTTCTTC CASSKRNLNEQFF
TRBJ2-7 . TRBD1 TRBV14 TGTGCCAGCAGCCAAGAGTGGCTCAGCGGGACAGGGGAGGTCGAGCAGTACTTC CASSQEWLSGTGEVEQYF
TRBJ2-7 . . TRBV7-2 TGTGCCAGCAGCTCCGGGAGCTCCTACGAGCAGTACTTC CASSSGSSYEQYF
TRBJ2-3 . . TRBV2 TGTGCCAGCAGGGTGGACCGGGATACGCAGTATTTT CASRVDRDTQYF
TRBJ1-2 once . TRBV6-5 TGTGCCAGCAGTGAAGCGCCGGGCGTCCGAAAATTC CASSEAPGVRKF
TRBJ2-1 . TRBD2 TRBV2 TGTGCCAGCAGTGTCTTGGTAAGCGGGGCGAAGTTCTTC CASSVLVSGAKFF
TRBJ2-7 . . TRBV5-8 TGTGCCAGCAGATTGGACAGAGCCCATTTC CASRLDRAHF
TRBJ1-1 few . TRBV5-1 TGCGCCAGCAGCCCCTGGGGAGGAGACACTGAAGCTTTCTTT CASSPWGGDTEAFF
TRBJ1-6 . . TRBV7-9 TGTGCCAGCAGCCCGTCCGGCCGTTCACCCCTCCACTTT CASSPSGRSPLHF
TRBJ2-5 . . TRBV19 TGTGCCAGTAGTACTAGCGACCAAGAGACCCAGTACTTC CASSTSDQETQYF
TRBJ2-5 . . TRBV20-1 TGCAGTGCCCCAGCCCAAGAGACCCAGTACTTC CSAPAQETQYF
TRBJ1-6 . . TRBV2 TGTGCCAGCAGTGTGAAACCGGAGAATTCACCCCTCCACTTT CASSVKPENSPLHF
TRBJ1-2 . . TRBV7-9 TGTGCCAGCAGCTTAGGACACCCGATGAATGGCTACACCTTC CASSLGHPMNGYTF
TRBJ1-2 . TRBD1 TRBV5-4 TGTGCCAGCAGCCCCGGGACAGAGAGCTACACCTTC CASSPGTESYTF
TRBJ2-7 once TRBD2 TRBV5-6 TGTGCCAGCAGCTATGGGACTAGCGGGGGGGCATCCCAAGGCGAGCAGTACTTC CASSYGTSGGASQGEQYF
TRBJ1-6 . . TRBV30 TGTGCCTGGAGTGCTGGGACCGTATATCGGCCCCTCCACTTT CAWSAGTVYRPLHF
TRBJ1-2 . . TRBV6-1 TGTGCCAGCAGCCCCGGGGGGGGGTTTGGCTACACCTTC CASSPGGGFGYTF
TRBJ1-6 . . TRBV10-3 TGTGCCATAAGGGACCGGGTTTCACCCCTCCACTTT CAIRDRVSPLHF
TRBJ2-3 . . TRBV5-1 TGCGCCAGCAGCCCGGGCCGGCCGGAAGATACGCAGTATTTT CASSPGRPEDTQYF
TRBJ2-3 . TRBD1 TRBV5-4 TGTGCCAGCAGCATCCTGGTGGGGACAGGGGGAACAGATACGCAGTATTTT CASSILVGTGGTDTQYF
TRBJ2-3 . TRBD2 TRBV7-2 TGTGCCAGCAGTTATAGCGGGGGAAATACGCAGTATTTT CASSYSGGNTQYF
TRBJ1-4 . . TRBV5-6 TGTGCCAGCAGCTTGCAGGCCGGGAATGAAAAACTGTTTTTT CASSLQAGNEKLFF
TRBJ1-1 . . TRBV7-9 TGTGCCAGCAGCTTAGCGGGATTCTTACAGGGTCACACTGAAGCTTTCTTT CASSLAGFLQGHTEAFF
TRBJ2-5 . . TRBV5-5 TGTGCCAGCAGCTTGTCCCCCTCCAGGGAGACCCAGTACTTC CASSLSPSRETQYF
TRBJ2-7 . . TRBV6-1 TGTGCCAGCACTCAGGCATCCTACGAGCAGTACTTC CASTQASYEQYF
TRBJ1-1 . . TRBV7-2 TGTGCCAGCAGCGCAGACGGGATGAACACTGAAGCTTTCTTT CASSADGMNTEAFF
TRBJ1-2 . TRBD1 TRBV7-9 TGTGCCAGCAGCTTAGGACAGGGGATTGACTATGGCTACACCTTC CASSLGQGIDYGYTF
TRBJ2-3 . TRBD1 TRBV7-8 TGTGCCAGCAGCTTAGAGAGGGGGCTCCGTGGGTATTTT CASSLERGLRGYF
TRBJ2-3 . . TRBV10-1 TGCGCCAGCAGTGACCGGGACTTTACCACAGATACGCAGTATTTT CASSDRDFTTDTQYF
TRBJ1-1 few TRBD1 TRBV7-2 TGTGCCAGCAGCTCCCTCGGACAGGGGTTGGACACTGAAGCTTTCTTT CASSSLGQGLDTEAFF
TRBJ2-7 . . TRBV18 TGTGCCAGCTCACCAGGGTACTCCTACGAGCAGTACTTC CASSPGYSYEQYF
TRBJ2-7 . . TRBV10-2 TGCGCCAGCAGTGAACCGACGGCCTACGAGCAGTACTTC CASSEPTAYEQYF
TRBJ2-5 . . TRBV5-8 TGTGCCAGCACCAAATGGGGACCCGGGTTGGAGACCCAGTACTTC CASTKWGPGLETQYF
TRBJ1-1 . . TRBV19 TGTGCCAGTAGTGGCCACGTTTCCCTTATGGACACTGAAGCTTTCTTT CASSGHVSLMDTEAFF
TRBJ1-6 . . TRBV15 TGTGCCACCAGCAGAGGGAACAGGGATTCACCCCTCCACTTT CATSRGNRDSPLHF
TRBJ1-5 . . TRBV15 TGTGCCACCAGCGCCAGTTTAGATGCGCATCAGCCCCAGCATTTT CATSASLDAHQPQHF
TRBJ2-2 few . TRBV19 TGTGCCAGTAGTATAGCGGGGTTTCGCACCGGGGAGCTGTTTTTT CASSIAGFRTGELFF
TRBJ2-5 . TRBD2 TRBV5-4 TGTGCCAGCAGTTGGACTAGCGGGGGGACAGAGACCCAGTACTTC CASSWTSGGTETQYF
TRBJ2-5 . . TRBV20-1 TGCAGTGCAAGGGGGGAGACCCAGTACTTC CSARGETQYF
TRBJ1-5 . TRBD1 TRBV6-1 TGTGCCAGCAGTGGCGGAAGGACAGGGGGGGGTCAGCCCCAGCATTTT CASSGGRTGGGQPQHF
TRBJ2-3 . TRBD2 TRBV5-1 TGCGCCAGCAGCTTCGGAGCGGGGGGGCTTCGGGATACGCAGTATTTT CASSFGAGGLRDTQYF
TRBJ2-2 . . TRBV2 TGTGCCAGCAGTGACCTGCCCCTTGGACGGGGGCCCGGGGAGCTGTTTTTT CASSDLPLGRGPGELFF
TRBJ1-2 . . TRBV6-5 TGTGCCAGCAGTCGTACCGGGGGGTTCATCTATGGCTACACCTTC CASSRTGGFIYGYTF
TRBJ1-2 . TRBD1 TRBV19 TGTGCCAGTAGTATAGGTACTCGACAGGGGATCGGCGCTAACTATGGCTACACCTTC CASSIGTRQGIGANYGYTF
TRBJ2-1 few . TRBV4-1 TGCGCCAGCAGCCTTGTCGGGGGCCCTCACAATGAGCAGTTCTTC CASSLVGGPHNEQFF
TRBJ1-1 . . TRBV19 TGTGCCAGTAGTATTAGTAGGAACACTGAAGCTTTCTTT CASSISRNTEAFF
TRBJ1-2 . TRBD1 TRBV4-1 TGCGCCAGCAGCCCCGGACAGGGAAGCTACTATGGCTACACCTTC CASSPGQGSYYGYTF
TRBJ2-2 . TRBD2 TRBV30 TGTGCCTGGAGGACTAGCGGGGGGGCCTATATTTGGACCGGGGAGCTGTTTTTT CAWRTSGGAYIWTGELFF
TRBJ1-5 . . TRBV6-5 TGTGCCAGCAGTGCGCCAGGTGACCAGCCCCAGCATTTT CASSAPGDQPQHF
TRBJ1-1 . . TRBV7-9 TGTGCCAGCAGCAAAGTGGGAGGGGGAAGGACTGAAGCTTTCTTT CASSKVGGGRTEAFF
TRBJ2-2 . . TRBV29-1 TGCAGCGTTGTCGGCGGGCCCCCCCGGACCGGGGAGCTGTTTTTT CSVVGGPPRTGELFF
TRBJ2-5 once . TRBV6-1 TGTGCCAGCAGGGTCTCCCTGGTCTCAGAGACCCAGTACTTC CASRVSLVSETQYF
TRBJ1-2 . TRBD1 TRBV15 TGTGCCACCAGCAAGGACAGGGGGTCTAACTATGGCTACACCTTC CATSKDRGSNYGYTF
TRBJ2-7 . . TRBV21-1 TGTGCCACCAGCGCAGTAGAAAGCTCCTACGAGCAGTACTTC CATSAVESSYEQYF
TRBJ1-1 few . TRBV9 TGTGCCAGCAGCGCACTCTCCAGGGGTGACACTGAAGCTTTCTTT CASSALSRGDTEAFF
TRBJ2-5 . . TRBV18 TGTGCCAGCTCACCTCGGACGGGACAAGAGACCCAGTACTTC CASSPRTGQETQYF